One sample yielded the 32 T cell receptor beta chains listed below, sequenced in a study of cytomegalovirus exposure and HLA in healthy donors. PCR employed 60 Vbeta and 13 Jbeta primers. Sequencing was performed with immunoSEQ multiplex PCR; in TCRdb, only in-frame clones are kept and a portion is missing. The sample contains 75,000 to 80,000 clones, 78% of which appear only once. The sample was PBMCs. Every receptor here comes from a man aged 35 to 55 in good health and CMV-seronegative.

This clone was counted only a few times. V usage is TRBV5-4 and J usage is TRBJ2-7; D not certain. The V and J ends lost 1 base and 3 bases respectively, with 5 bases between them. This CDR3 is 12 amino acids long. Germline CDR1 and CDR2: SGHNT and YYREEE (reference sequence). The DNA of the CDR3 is TGTGCCAGCAGCTTGTTCGGCTACGAGCAGTACTTC. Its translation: CASSLFGYEQYF. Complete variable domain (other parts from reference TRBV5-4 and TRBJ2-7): ETGVTQSPTHLIKTRGQQVTLRCSSQSGHNTVSWYQQALGQGPQFIFQYYREEENGRGNFPPRFSGLQFPNYSSELNVNALELDDSALYLCASSLFGYEQYFGPGTRLTVT.

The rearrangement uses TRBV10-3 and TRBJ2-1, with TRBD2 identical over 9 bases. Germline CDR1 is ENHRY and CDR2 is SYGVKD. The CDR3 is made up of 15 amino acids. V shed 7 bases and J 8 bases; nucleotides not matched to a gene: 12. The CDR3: CAIKGTREGPDEQFF. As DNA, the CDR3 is TGTGCCATCAAGGGGACGCGGGAGGGCCCCGATGAGCAGTTCTTC.

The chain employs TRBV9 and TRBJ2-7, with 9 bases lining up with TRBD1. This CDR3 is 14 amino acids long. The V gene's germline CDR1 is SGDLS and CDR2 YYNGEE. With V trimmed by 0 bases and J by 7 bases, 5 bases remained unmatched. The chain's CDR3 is CASSVDPGTGEQYF. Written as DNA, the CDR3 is TGTGCCAGCAGCGTAGACCCCGGGACAGGGGAGCAGTACTTC.

The CDR3, as DNA: TGTGCCAGTTGGGCAGTTGCAACTAATGAAAAACTGTTTTTT. This gives the protein CASWAVATNEKLFF. V and J are TRBV19 and TRBJ1-4; no reliable D call. This CDR3 spans 14 amino acids. CDR1 LNHDA and CDR2 SQIVND come from the germline V gene (reference sequence). The V end was cut by 8 bases, the J end by 0 bases, with 10 bases between.

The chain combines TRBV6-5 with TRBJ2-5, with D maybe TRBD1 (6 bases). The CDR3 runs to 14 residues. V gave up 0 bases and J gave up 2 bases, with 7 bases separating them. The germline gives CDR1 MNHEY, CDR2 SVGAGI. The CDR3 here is CASSYSTGQETQYF. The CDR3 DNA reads TGTGCCAGCAGTTACTCGACAGGACAAGAGACCCAGTACTTC.

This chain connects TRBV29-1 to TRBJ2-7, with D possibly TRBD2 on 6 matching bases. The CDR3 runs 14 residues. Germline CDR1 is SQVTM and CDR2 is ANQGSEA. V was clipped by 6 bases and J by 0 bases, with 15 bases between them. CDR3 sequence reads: CSVLAGFPSYEQYF. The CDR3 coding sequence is TGCAGCGTACTAGCCGGGTTTCCCTCCTACGAGCAGTACTTC.

The CDR3 is CASSRRAPTEAFF. The CDR3 bases are TGTGCCAGCTCCCGGCGGGCTCCCACTGAAGCTTTCTTT. The chain joins TRBV28 to TRBJ1-1; D is uncertain. CDR1 MDHEN and CDR2 SYDVKM come from the germline V gene. With 8 bases removed from V and 4 bases from J, the gap between germline ends came to 14 bases. CDR3 length: 13 residues.

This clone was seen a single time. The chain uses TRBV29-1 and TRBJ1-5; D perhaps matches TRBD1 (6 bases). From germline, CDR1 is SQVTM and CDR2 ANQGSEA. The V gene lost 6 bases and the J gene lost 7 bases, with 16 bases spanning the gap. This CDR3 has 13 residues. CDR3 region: CSVSGQPDQPQHF. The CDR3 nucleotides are TGCAGCGTCTCCGGACAGCCCGACCAGCCCCAGCATTTT.

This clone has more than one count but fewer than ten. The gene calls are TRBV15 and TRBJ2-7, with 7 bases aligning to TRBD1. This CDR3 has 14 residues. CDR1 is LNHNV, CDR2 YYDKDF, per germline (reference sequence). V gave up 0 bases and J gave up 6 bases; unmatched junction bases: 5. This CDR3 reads CATSRDQGVGEQYF. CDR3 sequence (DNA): TGTGCCACCAGCAGAGATCAGGGGGTGGGCGAGCAGTACTTC.

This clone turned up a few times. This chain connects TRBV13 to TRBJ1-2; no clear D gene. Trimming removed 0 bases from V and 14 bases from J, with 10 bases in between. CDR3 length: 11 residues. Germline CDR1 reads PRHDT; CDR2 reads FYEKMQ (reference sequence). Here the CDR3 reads CASSLGLRSTF. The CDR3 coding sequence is TGTGCCAGCAGCTTAGGCCTACGGTCTACCTTC. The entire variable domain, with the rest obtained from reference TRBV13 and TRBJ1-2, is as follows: AAGVIQSPRHLIKEKRETATLKCYPIPRHDTVYWYQQGPGQDPQFLISFYEKMQSDKGSIPDRFSAQQFSDYHSELNMSSLELGDSALYFCASSLGLRSTFGSGTRLTVV.

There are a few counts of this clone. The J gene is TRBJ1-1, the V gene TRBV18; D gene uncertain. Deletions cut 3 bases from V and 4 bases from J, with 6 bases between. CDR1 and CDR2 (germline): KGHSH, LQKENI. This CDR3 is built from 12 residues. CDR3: CASSPQVTEAFF. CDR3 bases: TGTGCCAGCTCACCTCAGGTCACTGAAGCTTTCTTT.

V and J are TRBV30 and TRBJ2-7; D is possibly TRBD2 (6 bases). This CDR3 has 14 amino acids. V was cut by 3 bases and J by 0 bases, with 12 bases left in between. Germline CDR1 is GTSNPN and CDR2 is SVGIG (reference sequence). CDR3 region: CAWRRLADSYEQYF. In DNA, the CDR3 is TGTGCCTGGAGACGGTTAGCGGACTCCTACGAGCAGTACTTC.

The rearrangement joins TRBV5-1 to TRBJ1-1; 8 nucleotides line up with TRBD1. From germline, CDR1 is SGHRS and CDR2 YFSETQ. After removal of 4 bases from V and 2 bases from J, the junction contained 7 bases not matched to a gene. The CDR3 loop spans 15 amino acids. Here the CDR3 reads CASSRRQGSNTEAFF. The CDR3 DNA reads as TGCGCCAGCAGCCGTAGACAGGGGAGTAACACTGAAGCTTTCTTT.

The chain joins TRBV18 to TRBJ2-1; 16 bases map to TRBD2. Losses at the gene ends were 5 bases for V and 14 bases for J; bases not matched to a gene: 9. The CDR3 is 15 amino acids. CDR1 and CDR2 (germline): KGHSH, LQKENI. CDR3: CASSEGLAGGQEEFF. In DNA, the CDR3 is TGTGCCAGCTCAGAGGGACTAGCGGGAGGGCAAGAGGAGTTCTTC. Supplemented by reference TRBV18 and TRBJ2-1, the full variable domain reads NAGVMQNPRHLVRRRGQEARLRCSPMKGHSHVYWYRQLPEEGLKFMVYLQKENIIDESGMPKERFSAEFPKEGPSILRIQQVVRGDSAAYFCASSEGLAGGQEEFFGPGTRLTVL.

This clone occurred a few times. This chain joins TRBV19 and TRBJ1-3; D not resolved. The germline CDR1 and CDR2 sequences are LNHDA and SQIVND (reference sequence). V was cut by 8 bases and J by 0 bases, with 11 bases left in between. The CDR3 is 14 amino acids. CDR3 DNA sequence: TGTGCCAGTTTTGGCTTTTCCTCTGGAAACACCATATATTTT. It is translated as CASFGFSSGNTIYF.

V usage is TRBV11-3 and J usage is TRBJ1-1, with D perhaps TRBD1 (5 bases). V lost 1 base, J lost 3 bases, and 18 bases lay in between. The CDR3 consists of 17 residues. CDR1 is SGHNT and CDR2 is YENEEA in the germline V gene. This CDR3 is CASSLGGRAGMHTEAFF. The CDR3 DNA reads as TGTGCCAGCAGCTTAGGAGGTAGGGCAGGGATGCACACTGAAGCTTTCTTT.

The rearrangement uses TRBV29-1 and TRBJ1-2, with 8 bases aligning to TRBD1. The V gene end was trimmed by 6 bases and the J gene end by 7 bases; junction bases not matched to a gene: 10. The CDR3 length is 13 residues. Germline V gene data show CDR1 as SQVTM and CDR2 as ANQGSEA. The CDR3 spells CSVVQTGVPGYTF. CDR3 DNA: TGCAGCGTCGTCCAGACAGGGGTCCCTGGCTACACCTTC.

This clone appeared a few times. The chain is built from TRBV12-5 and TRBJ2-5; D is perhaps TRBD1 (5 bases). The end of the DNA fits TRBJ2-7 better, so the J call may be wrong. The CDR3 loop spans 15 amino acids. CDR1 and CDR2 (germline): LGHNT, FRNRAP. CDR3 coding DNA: TGTGCTAGTGGTTTGGTACGGGCGTCTCAGGGCGAGCAGTACTTC. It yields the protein CASGLVRASQGEQYF.

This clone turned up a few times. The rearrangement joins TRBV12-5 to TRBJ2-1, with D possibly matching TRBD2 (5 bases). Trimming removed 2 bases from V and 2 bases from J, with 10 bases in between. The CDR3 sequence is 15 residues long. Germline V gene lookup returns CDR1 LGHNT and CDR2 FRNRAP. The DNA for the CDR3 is TGTGCTAGTGGTTTGTTAAGCGGAGCCTACAATGAGCAGTTCTTC. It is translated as CASGLLSGAYNEQFF.

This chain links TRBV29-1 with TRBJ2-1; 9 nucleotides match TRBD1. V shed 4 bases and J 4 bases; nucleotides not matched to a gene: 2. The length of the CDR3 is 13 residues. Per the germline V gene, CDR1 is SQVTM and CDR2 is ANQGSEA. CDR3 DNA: TGCAGCGTTGGACAGGGGGGGTACAATGAGCAGTTCTTC. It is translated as CSVGQGGYNEQFF.

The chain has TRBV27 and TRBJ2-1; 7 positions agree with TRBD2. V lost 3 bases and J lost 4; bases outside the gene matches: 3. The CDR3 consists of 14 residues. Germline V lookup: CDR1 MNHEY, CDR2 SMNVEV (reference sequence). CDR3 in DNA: TGTGCCAGCAGTTTGGGCGGGGGTTACAATGAGCAGTTCTTC. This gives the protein CASSLGGGYNEQFF.

The CDR3 nucleotides are TGTGCCAGCAGCCGGCAGGGTGGAGAGACCCAGTACTTC. This translates into CASSRQGGETQYF. V gene TRBV7-8 combines with J gene TRBJ2-5; D might be TRBD1 (5 bases). This CDR3 region has 13 residues. In germline, CDR1 is SGHVS, CDR2 FQNEAQ. V was pared by 5 bases and J by 4 bases, with 11 bases between.

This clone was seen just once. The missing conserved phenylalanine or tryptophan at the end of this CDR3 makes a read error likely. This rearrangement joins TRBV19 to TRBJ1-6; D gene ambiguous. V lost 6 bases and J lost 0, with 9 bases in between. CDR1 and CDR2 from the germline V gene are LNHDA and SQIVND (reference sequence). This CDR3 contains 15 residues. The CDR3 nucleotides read TGTGCCAGTAGACCTGATAGCTCCTATAATTCACCCCTCCACCTT. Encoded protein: CASRPDSSYNSPLHL.

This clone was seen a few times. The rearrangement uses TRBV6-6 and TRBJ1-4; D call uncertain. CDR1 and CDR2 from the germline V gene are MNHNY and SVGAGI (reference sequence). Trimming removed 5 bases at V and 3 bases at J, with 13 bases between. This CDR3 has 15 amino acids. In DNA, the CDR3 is TGTGCCAGCAGTCGAGGAGTAGTGGCTAATGAAAAACTGTTTTTT. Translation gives CASSRGVVANEKLFF.

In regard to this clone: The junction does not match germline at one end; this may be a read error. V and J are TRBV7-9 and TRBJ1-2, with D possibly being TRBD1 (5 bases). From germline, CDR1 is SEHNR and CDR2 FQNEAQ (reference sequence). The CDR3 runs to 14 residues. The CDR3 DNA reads TGTGCTAGCAGCCCCAGGGTTACTAACTATGGCTACACCTTC. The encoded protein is CASSPRVTNYGYTF.

CDR3 in DNA: TGTGCCAGCTCACCGGGCGAGGGGTGGACAGGGTCAGGATCAGGGCAGCCCCAGCATTTT. Amino acid sequence: CASSPGEGWTGSGSGQPQHF. The chain couples TRBV18 to TRBJ1-5, with 8 bases lining up with TRBD1. CDR1 and CDR2 (germline): KGHSH, LQKENI. V shed 3 bases, J shed 7 bases, and the junction held 23 bases outside the gene matches. CDR3 length: 20 residues.

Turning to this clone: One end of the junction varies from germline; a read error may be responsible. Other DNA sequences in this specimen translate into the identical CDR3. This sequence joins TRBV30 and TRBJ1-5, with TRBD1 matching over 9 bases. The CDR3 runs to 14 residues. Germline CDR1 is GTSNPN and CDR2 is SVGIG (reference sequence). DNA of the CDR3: TGCGCCTGGAGTGTAGGGACAGGGAATCAGCCCCAGCATTTT. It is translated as CAWSVGTGNQPQHF.

The CDR3 DNA follows: TGTGCCAGCAGTTTATGGGGGGGGACAGAGCAGTTCTTC. The encoded protein is CASSLWGGTEQFF. The chain is built from TRBV28 and TRBJ2-1, with D possibly TRBD2 on 7 matching bases. The ends were cut back, 0 bases at V and 10 bases at J, with 10 bases in the middle. This CDR3 is built from 13 residues. Germline assignment: CDR1 MDHEN and CDR2 SYDVKM.

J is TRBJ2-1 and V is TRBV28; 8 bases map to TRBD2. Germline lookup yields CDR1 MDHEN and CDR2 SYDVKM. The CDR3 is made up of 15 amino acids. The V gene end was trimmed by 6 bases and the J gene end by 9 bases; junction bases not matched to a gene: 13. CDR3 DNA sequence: TGTGCCAGCAGAATTGACGGGAGGGCCTGGGGTGAGCAGTTCTTC. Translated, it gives CASRIDGRAWGEQFF.

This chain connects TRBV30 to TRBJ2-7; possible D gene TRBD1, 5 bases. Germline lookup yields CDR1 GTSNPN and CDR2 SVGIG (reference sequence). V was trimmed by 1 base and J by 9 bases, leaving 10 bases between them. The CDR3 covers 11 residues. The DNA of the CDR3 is TGTGCCTGGAGTGCAGGGCAGGGGCAGTACTTC. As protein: CAWSAGQGQYF. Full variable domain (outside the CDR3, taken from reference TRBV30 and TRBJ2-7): SQTIHQWPATLVQPVGSPLSLECTVEGTSNPNLYWYRQAAGRGLQLLFYSVGIGQISSEVPQNLSASRPQDRQFILSSKKLLLSDSGFYLCAWSAGQGQYFGPGTRLTVT.

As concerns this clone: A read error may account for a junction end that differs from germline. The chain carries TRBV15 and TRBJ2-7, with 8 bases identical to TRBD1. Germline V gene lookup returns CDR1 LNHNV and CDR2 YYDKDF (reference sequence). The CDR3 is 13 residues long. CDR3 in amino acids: CATSRDQGAKRLF. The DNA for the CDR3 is TGTGCCACCAGCAGAGATCAGGGGGCGAAGCGCCTATTC. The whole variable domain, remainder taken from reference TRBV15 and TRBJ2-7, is DAMVIQNPRYQVTQFGKPVTLSCSQTLNHNVMYWYQQKSSQAPKLLFHYYDKDFNNEADTPDNFQSRRPNTSFCFLDIRSPGLGDTAMYLCATSRDQGAKRLFGPGTRLTVT.

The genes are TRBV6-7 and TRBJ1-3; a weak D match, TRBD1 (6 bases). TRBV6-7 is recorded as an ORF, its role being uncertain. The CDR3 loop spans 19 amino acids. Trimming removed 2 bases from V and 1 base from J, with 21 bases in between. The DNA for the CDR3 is TGTGCCAGCAGTTACCCGGGCCCTCCGAGGGGGGGGTCTGGAAACACCATATATTTT. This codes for CASSYPGPPRGGSGNTIYF.